Here is one T cell receptor beta chain with its context. Its antigen is not identified. The data are from a study of cytomegalovirus exposure and HLA in healthy donors. The study, taken as a whole, reports: The study labeled under 200 TCR beta chains cytomegalovirus-associated.

The ends lost 3 bases at V and 7 bases at J; junction bases unmatched: 12. CDR1 is LNHDA, CDR2 SQIVND, per germline (reference sequence). This CDR3 contains 15 residues. PCR employed 60 Vbeta and 13 Jbeta primers. Some clones are missing from TCRdb's copy, which holds only in-frame ones; the method was immunoSEQ multiplex PCR. In the table there are approximately 170,000 clones, 79% of which are singletons. This receptor was identified in a woman in her forties or fifties in good health and CMV-seronegative. The J gene is TRBJ2-7, the V gene TRBV19; 7 bases are shared with TRBD2. The material sequenced was PBMCs. CDR3 DNA: TGTGCCAGTAGTATCTTCGGGACTACCAAGTCAGAGCAGTACTTC. Residues: CASSIFGTTKSEQYF.